These T cell receptor beta chains were read from a single sample in a study of T cell repertoires in cytomegalovirus infection. Their target antigens are unknown. Each CDR3 protein is one row after TCRdb ran MiXCR on the reads. The sample holds about 570,000 distinct CDR3 sequences, around two fifths seen once. This specimen consisted of cultured PBMCs, obtained from culture after CMV antigen stimulation. Every receptor here comes from a human donor in good health (CMV status not recorded). Some clones in this sample may be carry-over from other donors' samples. CDR3s include the opening cysteine and the closing phenylalanine or tryptophan. Part of the rows lack a size; the others show once, few, many or a class for expanded clones.

J	V	size	CDR3
TRBJ2-5	TRBV29-1	.	CSVEAYSGGRETQYF
TRBJ2-1	TRBV7-9	few	CASSPSSGDSYNEQFF
TRBJ2-3	TRBV7-9	few	CASSPISGVRTDTQYF
TRBJ2-2	TRBV7-6	few	CASSLVGRNTGELFF
TRBJ1-1	TRBV20-1	.	CSASPRADGGNTEAFF
TRBJ2-2	TRBV10-3	.	CAISQTQTGELFF
TRBJ2-7	TRBV11-2	.	CASSGPGTAAGEQYF
TRBJ1-1	TRBV20-1	.	CSARENRGGTEAFF
TRBJ1-5	TRBV7-8	many	CASSLASLGNQPQHF
TRBJ1-2	TRBV28	few	CASSFLGGGYTF
TRBJ2-1	TRBV29-1	.	CSVGHRGVDNEQFF
TRBJ2-5	TRBV6-6	.	CASSAVIQETQYF
TRBJ1-5	TRBV11-2	many	CASSLPGGGLGPQHF
TRBJ1-5	TRBV2	.	CASMADEQPQHF
TRBJ1-3	TRBV7-2	few	CASSLRGLIGNTIYF
TRBJ1-2	TRBV7-9	few	CASSHDRGGVGLYTF
TRBJ2-1	TRBV7-6	many	CASSLAESEQFF
TRBJ1-6	TRBV6-2/TRBV6-3	.	CASSQDGNSPLHF
TRBJ2-7	TRBV5-4	few	CASSAGGLADPHEQYF
TRBJ2-7	TRBV20-1	.	CSVTTQYEQYF
TRBJ2-1	TRBV24-1	.	CATSETFTGLAYNEQFF
TRBJ2-7	TRBV7-9	few	CASSSRQGINEQYF
TRBJ1-4	TRBV4-2	.	CASSQDLEDRKLFF
TRBJ1-5	TRBV6-1	few	CAHGGQGLVQPQHF
TRBJ2-7	TRBV7-2	few	CASSLIANYEQYF
TRBJ2-3	TRBV7-2	many	CASSLAGRRGGSTDTQYF
TRBJ2-1	TRBV12-3/TRBV12-4	few	CASNRRNSYNEQFF
TRBJ1-2	TRBV27	few	CASRGSYGYTF
TRBJ2-7	TRBV7-2	.	CASSLMTLNEQYF
TRBJ1-4	TRBV7-2	many	CASSLDRLREKLFF
TRBJ2-1	TRBV28	.	CASSFWARGEGEQFF
TRBJ2-4	TRBV11-1	.	CASSLTTGAIIQYF
TRBJ1-4	TRBV15	once	CATSRDSTGANEKLFF
TRBJ1-5	TRBV12-3/TRBV12-4	few	CASSLALDRDSNQPQHF
TRBJ1-2	TRBV7-8	.	CASSLGRPRNYGYTF
TRBJ2-3	TRBV11-2	few	CASSTRGRPTDTQYF
TRBJ2-3	TRBV18	.	CASSPRRLTDTQYF
TRBJ1-2	TRBV7-9	.	CASSFRGENYGYTF
TRBJ1-3	TRBV28	.	CASGGTGEIIAPGNTIYF
TRBJ1-1	TRBV12-3/TRBV12-4	.	CASTLGERFQQNTEAFF
TRBJ2-1	TRBV19	.	CASSMGLSYNEQFF
TRBJ2-7	TRBV28	.	CASSLIGSEQYF
TRBJ1-4	TRBV6-1	few	CASRYRDRSFLFF
TRBJ1-6	TRBV28	.	CASSSAGQGNSPLHF
TRBJ2-1	TRBV12-5	.	CASVISGNEGREQFF
TRBJ2-7	TRBV11-2	.	CASSLVGWEPYF